The clone carrying this TCR beta chain was counted once. What it binds is not known. The assay was immunoSEQ multiplex PCR, and TCRdb's table has in-frame clones only and misses some. Of just over 80,000 clones listed, over 75% are singletons. The entry originates in a study of a mutant IDH1 vaccine in newly diagnosed glioma. About the study: Previous care, which was radiotherapy, temozolomide, or both, most often involved both.

Germline V gene sequence: CDR1 SEHNR, CDR2 FQNEAQ (reference sequence). J was trimmed by 10 bases and V by 4 bases; bases with no gene match: 13. This CDR3 is 16 amino acids long. Time point given: week 23, last vaccination. Each dose delivered 300 ug of mutant IDH1 20-mer peptide subcutaneously with imiquimod. The input for sequencing was PBMCs, taken from a glioma patient whose treatment included an IDH1 peptide vaccine. The chain is built from TRBV7-9 and TRBJ1-6; 7 nucleotides align to TRBD1. This TCR was sampled from a man in his thirties or forties with glioma. Some clones in this sample may be carry-over from other donors' samples. The CDR3 spells CASSSQRQGFVSPLHF. The CDR3 coding sequence is TGTGCCAGCAGCTCGCAGAGACAGGGTTTTGTGTCACCCCTCCACTTT. Together with reference TRBV7-9 and TRBJ1-6, the CDR3 gives the full variable domain: DTGVSQNPRHKITKRGQNVTFRCDPISEHNRLYWYRQTLGQGPEFLTYFQNEAQLEKSRLLSDRFSAERPKGSFSTLEIQRTEQGDSAMYLCASSSQRQGFVSPLHFGNGTRLTVT.